The clone carrying this T cell receptor (beta chain) was recorded a few times. No antigen is known for it. Germline CDR1 reads MNHEY; CDR2 reads SVGAGI. The CDR3 spans 16 residues. V was cut by 3 bases and J by 4 bases, with 17 bases left in between. The data originate from a study of beta chain features in type 1 diabetes. Broader study findings: Shortening that was moderate but significant affected the TCRB CDR3s of Type 1 diabetes patients in all four CD4+ subsets.

Every bit of the isolated RNA underwent reverse transcription, so sequencing read expressed TCRB transcripts. About 3.6 million reads were obtained on average from naive, central memory and regulatory T cell samples. The method was immunoSEQ multiplex PCR; TCRdb's version includes in-frame clones alone and lacks a portion of them. The sample records about 650,000 clones, around 12% being singletons. A single heparinised blood sample, averaging approximately 100 mL, was obtained per donor. This receptor was obtained from a man aged 25 to 45 with type 1 diabetes. J is TRBJ2-3 and V is TRBV6-5; D uncertain. Source material: naive CD4+ T cells from blood. CDR3 in amino acids: CASSYSKAPTADTQYF. DNA for the CDR3: TGTGCCAGCAGTTATTCCAAAGCTCCGACGGCAGATACGCAGTATTTT.